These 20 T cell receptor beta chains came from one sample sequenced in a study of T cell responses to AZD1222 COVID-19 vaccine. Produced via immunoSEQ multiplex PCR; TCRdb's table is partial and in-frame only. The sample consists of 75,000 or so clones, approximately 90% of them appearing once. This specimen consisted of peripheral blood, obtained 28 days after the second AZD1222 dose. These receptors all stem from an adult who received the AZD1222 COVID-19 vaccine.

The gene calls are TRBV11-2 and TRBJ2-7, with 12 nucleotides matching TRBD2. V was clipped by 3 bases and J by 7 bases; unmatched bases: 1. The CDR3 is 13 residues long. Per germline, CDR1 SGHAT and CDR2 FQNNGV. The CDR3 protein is CASSLTSGREQYF. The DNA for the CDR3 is TGTGCCAGCAGCTTGACTAGCGGGAGAGAGCAGTACTTC.

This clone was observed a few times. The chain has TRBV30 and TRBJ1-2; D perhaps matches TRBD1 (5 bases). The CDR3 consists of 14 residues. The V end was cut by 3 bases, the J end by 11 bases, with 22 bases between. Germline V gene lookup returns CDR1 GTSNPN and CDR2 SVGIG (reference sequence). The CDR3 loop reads CAWRGRGLGVLYTF. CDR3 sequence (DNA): TGTGCCTGGAGAGGGAGGGGTTTAGGTGTTCTGTACACCTTC. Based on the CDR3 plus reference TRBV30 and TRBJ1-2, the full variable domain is SQTIHQWPATLVQPVGSPLSLECTVEGTSNPNLYWYRQAAGRGLQLLFYSVGIGQISSEVPQNLSASRPQDRQFILSSKKLLLSDSGFYLCAWRGRGLGVLYTFGSGTRLTVV.

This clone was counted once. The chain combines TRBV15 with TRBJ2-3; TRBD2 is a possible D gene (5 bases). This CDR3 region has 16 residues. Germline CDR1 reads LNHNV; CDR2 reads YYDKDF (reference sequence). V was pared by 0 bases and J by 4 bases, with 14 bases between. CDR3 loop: CATSRDLGVGADTQYF. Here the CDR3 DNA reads TGTGCCACCAGCAGAGATTTGGGTGTCGGGGCAGATACGCAGTATTTT.

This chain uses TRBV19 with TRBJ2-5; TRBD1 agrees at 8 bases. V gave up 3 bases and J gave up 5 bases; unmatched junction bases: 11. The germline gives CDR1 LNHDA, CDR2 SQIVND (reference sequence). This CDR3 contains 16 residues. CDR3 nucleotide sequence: TGTGCCAGTAGTATTTTGGAGACAGGGGTAGGGGAGACCCAGTACTTC. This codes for CASSILETGVGETQYF.

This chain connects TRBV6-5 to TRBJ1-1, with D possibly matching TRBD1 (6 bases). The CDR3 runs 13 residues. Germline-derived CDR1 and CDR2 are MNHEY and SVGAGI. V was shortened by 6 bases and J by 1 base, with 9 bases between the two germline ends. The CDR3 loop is CASSLDRNTEAFF. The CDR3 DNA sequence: TGTGCCAGCAGCCTGGACAGGAACACTGAAGCTTTCTTT.

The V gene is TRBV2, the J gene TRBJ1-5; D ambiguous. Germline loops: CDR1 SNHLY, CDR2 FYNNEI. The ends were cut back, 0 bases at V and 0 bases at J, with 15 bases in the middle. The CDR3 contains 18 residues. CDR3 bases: TGTGCCAGCAGTGAAGCGCAAAAGGTCTTATATAGCAATCAGCCCCAGCATTTT. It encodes CASSEAQKVLYSNQPQHF. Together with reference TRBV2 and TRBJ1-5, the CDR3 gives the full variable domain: EPEVTQTPSHQVTQMGQEVILRCVPISNHLYFYWYRQILGQKVEFLVSFYNNEISEKSEIFDDQFSVERPDGSNFTLKIRSTKLEDSAMYFCASSEAQKVLYSNQPQHFGDGTRLSIL.

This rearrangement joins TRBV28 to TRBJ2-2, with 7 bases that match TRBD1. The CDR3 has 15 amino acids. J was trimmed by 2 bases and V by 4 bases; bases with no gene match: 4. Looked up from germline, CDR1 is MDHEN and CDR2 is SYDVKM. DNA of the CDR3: TGTGCCAGCAGTTCGGGACAGCCCAACACCGGGGAGCTGTTTTTT. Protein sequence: CASSSGQPNTGELFF.

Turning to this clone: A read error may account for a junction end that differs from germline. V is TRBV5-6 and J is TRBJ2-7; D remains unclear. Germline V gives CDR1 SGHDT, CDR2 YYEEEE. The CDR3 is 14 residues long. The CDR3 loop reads CASSSGPPSSEQYF. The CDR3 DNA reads TGTGCCAGCAGCTCCGGCCCCCCGTCCTCCGAGCAGTACTTC. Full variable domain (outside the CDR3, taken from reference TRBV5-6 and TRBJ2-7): DAGVTQSPTHLIKTRGQQVTLRCSPKSGHDTVSWYQQALGQGPQFIFQYYEEEERQRGNFPDRFSGHQFPNYSSELNVNALLLGDSALYLCASSSGPPSSEQYFGPGTRLTVT.

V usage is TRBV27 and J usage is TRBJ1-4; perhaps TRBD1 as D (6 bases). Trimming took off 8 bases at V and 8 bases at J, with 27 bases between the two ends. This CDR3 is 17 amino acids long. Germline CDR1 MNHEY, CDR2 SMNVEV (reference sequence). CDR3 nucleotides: TGTGCCAGCGGACGAATAGGAGGGGGGAGGGGATGGGAAAAACTGTTTTTT. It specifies CASGRIGGGRGWEKLFF. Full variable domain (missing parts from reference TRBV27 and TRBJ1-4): EAQVTQNPRYLITVTGKKLTVTCSQNMNHEYMSWYRQDPGLGLRQIYYSMNVEVTDKGDVPEGYKVSRKEKRNFPLILESPSPNQTSLYFCASGRIGGGRGWEKLFFGSGTQLSVL.

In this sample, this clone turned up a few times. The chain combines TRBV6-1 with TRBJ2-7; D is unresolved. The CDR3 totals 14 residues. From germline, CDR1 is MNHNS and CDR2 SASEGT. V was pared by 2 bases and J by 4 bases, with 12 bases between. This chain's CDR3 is CASSENLGMYEQYF. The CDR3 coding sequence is TGTGCCAGCAGTGAAAATTTAGGGATGTACGAGCAGTACTTC.

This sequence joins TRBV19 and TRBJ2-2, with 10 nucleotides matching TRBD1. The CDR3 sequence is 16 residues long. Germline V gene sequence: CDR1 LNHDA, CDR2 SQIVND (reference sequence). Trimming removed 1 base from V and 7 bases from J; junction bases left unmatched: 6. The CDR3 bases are TGTGCCAGTAGTATAGGAGGACAGGGGGAAGTCGGGGAGCTGTTTTTT. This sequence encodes CASSIGGQGEVGELFF. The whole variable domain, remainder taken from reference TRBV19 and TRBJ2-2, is DGGITQSPKYLFRKEGQNVTLSCEQNLNHDAMYWYRQDPGQGLRLIYYSQIVNDFQKGDIAEGYSVSREKKESFPLTVTSAQKNPTAFYLCASSIGGQGEVGELFFGEGSRLTVL.

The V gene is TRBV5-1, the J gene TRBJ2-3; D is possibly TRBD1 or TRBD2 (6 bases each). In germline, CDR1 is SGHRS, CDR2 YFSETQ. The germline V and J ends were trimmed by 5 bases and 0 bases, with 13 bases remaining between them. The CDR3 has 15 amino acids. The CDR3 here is CASRSGAISTDTQYF. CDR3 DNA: TGCGCCAGCAGATCGGGGGCGATTAGCACAGATACGCAGTATTTT. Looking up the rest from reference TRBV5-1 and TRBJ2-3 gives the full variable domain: KAGVTQTPRYLIKTRGQQVTLSCSPISGHRSVSWYQQTPGQGLQFLFEYFSETQRNKGNFPGRFSGRQFSNSRSEMNVSTLELGDSALYLCASRSGAISTDTQYFGPGTRLTVL.

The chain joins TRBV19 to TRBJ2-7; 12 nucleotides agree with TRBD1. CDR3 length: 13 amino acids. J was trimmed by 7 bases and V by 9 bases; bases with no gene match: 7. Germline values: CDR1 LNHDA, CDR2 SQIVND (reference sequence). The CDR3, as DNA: TGTGCCAGCCGGGACAGGGGGCTCGGGGAGCAGTACTTC. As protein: CASRDRGLGEQYF.

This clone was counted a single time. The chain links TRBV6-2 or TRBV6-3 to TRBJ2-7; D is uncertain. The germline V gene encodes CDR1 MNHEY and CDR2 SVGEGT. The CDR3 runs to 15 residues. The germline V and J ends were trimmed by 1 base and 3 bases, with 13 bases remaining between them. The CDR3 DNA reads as TGTGCCAGCAGTTACTTTCCCCCCCCGGGCTACGAGCAGTACTTC. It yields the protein CASSYFPPPGYEQYF.

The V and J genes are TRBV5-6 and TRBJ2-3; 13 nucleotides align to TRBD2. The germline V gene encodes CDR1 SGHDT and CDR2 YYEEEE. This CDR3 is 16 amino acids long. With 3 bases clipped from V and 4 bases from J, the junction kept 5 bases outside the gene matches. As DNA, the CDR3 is TGTGCCAGCAGCTACCGGACTAGCGGGAGTGCAGATACGCAGTATTTT. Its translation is CASSYRTSGSADTQYF.

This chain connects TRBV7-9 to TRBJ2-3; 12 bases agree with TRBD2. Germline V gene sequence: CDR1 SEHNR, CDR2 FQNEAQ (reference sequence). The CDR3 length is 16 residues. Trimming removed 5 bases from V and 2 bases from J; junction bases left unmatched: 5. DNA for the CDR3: TGTGCCAGCAGCACCTGGACTAGCGGGACCACAGATACGCAGTATTTT. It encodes CASSTWTSGTTDTQYF.

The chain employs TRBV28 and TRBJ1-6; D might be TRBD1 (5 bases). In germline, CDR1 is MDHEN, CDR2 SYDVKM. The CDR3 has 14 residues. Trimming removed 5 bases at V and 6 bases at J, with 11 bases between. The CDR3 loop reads CASSQTVFNSPLHF. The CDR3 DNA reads TGTGCCAGCAGTCAGACAGTGTTTAATTCACCCCTCCACTTT.

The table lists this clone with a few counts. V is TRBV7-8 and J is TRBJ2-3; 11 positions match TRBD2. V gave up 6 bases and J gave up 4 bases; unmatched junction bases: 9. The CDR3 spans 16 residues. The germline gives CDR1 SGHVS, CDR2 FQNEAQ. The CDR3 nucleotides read TGTGCCAGCAGGGCCCTAGCGGGAGGTCGGGCAGATACGCAGTATTTT. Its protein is CASRALAGGRADTQYF.

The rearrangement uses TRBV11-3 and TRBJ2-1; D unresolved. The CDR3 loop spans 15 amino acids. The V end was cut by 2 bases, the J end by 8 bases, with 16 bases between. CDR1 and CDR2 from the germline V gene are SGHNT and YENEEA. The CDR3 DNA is TGTGCCAGCAGCTTAAGTACTTCGCCGGTGGATGAGCAGTTCTTC. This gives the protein CASSLSTSPVDEQFF.

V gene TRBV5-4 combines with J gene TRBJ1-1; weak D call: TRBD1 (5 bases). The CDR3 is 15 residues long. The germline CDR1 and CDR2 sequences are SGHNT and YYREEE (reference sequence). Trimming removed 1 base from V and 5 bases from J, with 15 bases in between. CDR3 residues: CASSLTLVGGTEAFF. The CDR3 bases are TGTGCCAGCAGCTTGACATTAGTGGGGGGAACTGAAGCTTTCTTT.